This T cell receptor beta chain was captured in a study of cytotoxic CD8 clonotypes in ibrutinib-treated CLL. About the study: Samples showed on average about 260,000 productive templates and roughly 90,000 productive rearrangements.

About this clone itself: The antigen is not known.

CDR1 is MNHEY and CDR2 is SVGAGI in the germline V gene. This CDR3 has 13 residues. V lost 0 bases and J 6 bases, leaving 6 bases between the germline ends. The study, taken as a whole, reports: T-cell clonality at baseline went above that of age-matched healthy donors and rose and fell with circulating CD8+ T-cell counts.

Assay: immunoSEQ multiplex PCR; the TCRdb copy retains only in-frame clones and omits some. Of fewer than 45,000 clones in the sample, just over 70% are singletons; the top ten hold about a tenth. The receptor was derived from a human donor with chronic lymphocytic leukemia. The chain is built from TRBV6-5 and TRBJ2-1, with no clear D. This specimen consisted of PBMCs, obtained at disease progression, from a patient treated with ibrutinib. CDR3 amino acids: CASSYSNGNEQFF. DNA of the CDR3: TGTGCCAGCAGTTACTCGAACGGCAATGAGCAGTTCTTC.